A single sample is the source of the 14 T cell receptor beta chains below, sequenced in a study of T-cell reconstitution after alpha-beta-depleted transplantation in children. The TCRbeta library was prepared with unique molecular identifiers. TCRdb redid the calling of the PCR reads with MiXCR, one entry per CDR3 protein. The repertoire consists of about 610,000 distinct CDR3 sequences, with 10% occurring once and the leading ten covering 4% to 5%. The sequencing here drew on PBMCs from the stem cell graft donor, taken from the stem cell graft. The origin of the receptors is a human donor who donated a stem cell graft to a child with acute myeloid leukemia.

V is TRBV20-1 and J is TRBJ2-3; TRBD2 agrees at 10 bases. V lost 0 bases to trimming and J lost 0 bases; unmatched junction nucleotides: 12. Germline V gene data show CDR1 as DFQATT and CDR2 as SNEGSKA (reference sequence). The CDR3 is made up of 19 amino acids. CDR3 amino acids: CSARDRVSGRRGSTDTQYF. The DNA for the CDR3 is TGCAGTGCTAGAGATCGAGTTAGCGGGAGGCGGGGTAGCACAGATACGCAGTATTTT.

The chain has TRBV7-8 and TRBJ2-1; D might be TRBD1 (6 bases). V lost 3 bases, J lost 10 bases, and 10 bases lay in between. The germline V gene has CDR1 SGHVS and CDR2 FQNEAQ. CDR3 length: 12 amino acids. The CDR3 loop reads CASSFGGGEQFF. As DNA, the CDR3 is TGTGCCAGCAGCTTTGGGGGCGGGGAGCAGTTCTTC.

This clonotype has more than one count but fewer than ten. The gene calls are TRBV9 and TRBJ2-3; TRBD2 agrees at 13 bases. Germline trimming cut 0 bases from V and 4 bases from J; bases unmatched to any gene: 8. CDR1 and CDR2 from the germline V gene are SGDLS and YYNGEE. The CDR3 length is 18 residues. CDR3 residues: CASSVVGWTSGSPDTQYF. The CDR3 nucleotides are TGTGCCAGCAGCGTAGTCGGGTGGACTAGCGGGAGCCCAGATACGCAGTATTTT.

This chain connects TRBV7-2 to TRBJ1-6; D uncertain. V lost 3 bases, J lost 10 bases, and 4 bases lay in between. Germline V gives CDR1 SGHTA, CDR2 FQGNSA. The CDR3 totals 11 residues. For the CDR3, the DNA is TGTGCCAGCAGCTTTGGGTCACCCCTCCACTTT. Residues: CASSFGSPLHF. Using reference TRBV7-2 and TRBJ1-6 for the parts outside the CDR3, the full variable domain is GAGVSQSPSNKVTEKGKDVELRCDPISGHTALYWYRQSLGQGLEFLIYFQGNSAPDKSGLPSDRFSAERTGGSVSTLTIQRTQQEDSAVYLCASSFGSPLHFGNGTRLTVT.

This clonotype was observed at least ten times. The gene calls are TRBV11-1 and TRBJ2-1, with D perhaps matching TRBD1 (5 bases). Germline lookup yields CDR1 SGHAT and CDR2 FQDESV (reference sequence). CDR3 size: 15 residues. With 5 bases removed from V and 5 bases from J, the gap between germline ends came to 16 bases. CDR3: CASSARVRIDNEQFF. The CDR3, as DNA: TGTGCCAGCAGCGCCAGGGTCAGGATCGACAATGAGCAGTTCTTC.

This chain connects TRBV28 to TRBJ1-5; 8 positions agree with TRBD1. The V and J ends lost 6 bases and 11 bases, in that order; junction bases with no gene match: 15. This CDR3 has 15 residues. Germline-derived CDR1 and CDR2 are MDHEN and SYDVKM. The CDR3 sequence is CASSLPGQVEIAQHF. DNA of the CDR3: TGTGCCAGCAGCCTACCGGGACAGGTGGAGATAGCCCAGCATTTT. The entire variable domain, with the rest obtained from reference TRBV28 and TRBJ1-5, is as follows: DVKVTQSSRYLVKRTGEKVFLECVQDMDHENMFWYRQDPGLGLRLIYFSYDVKMKEKGDIPEGYSVSREKKERFSLILESASTNQTSMYLCASSLPGQVEIAQHFGDGTRLSIL.

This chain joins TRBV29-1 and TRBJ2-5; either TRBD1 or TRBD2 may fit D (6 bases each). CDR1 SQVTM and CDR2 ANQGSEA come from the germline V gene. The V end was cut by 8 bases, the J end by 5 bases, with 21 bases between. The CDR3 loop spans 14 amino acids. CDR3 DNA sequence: TGCAGCATGTCTCGGGACTCTCAGGGGGAGACCCAGTACTTC. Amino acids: CSMSRDSQGETQYF.

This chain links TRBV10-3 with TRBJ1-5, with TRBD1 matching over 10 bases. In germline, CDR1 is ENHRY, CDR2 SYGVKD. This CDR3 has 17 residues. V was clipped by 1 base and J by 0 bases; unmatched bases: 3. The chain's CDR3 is CAISEFRDRGSNQPQHF. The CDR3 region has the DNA TGTGCCATCAGTGAGTTTCGGGACAGGGGTAGCAATCAGCCCCAGCATTTT.

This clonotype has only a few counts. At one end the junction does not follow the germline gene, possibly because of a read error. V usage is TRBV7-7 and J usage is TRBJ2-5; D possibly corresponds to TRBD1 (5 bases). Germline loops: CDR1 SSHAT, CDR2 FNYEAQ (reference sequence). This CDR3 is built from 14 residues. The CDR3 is CASSYDSQQETQYF. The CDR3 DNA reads TGTGCTAGCAGCTATGACAGCCAGCAAGAGACCCAGTACTTC. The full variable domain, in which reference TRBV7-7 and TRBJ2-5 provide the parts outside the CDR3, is GAGVSQSPRYKVTKRGQDVTLRCDPISSHATLYWYQQALGQGPEFLTYFNYEAQPDKSGLPSDRFSAERPEGSISTLTIQRTEQRDSAMYRCASSYDSQQETQYFGPGTRLLVL.

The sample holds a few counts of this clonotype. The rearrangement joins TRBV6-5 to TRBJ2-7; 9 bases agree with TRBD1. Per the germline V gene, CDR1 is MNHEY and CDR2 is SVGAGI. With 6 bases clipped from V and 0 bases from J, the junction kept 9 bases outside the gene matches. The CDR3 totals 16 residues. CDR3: CASRYPGQGGSYEQYF. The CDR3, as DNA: TGTGCCAGCAGGTACCCGGGACAGGGAGGCTCCTACGAGCAGTACTTC.

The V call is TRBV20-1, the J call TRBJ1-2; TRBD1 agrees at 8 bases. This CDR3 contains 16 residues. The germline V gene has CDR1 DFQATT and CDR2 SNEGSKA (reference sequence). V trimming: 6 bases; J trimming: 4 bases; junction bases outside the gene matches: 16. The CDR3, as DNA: TGCAGTGCCCAACCCGACGACAGGGGCAGAGCCTATGGCTACACCTTC. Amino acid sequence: CSAQPDDRGRAYGYTF.

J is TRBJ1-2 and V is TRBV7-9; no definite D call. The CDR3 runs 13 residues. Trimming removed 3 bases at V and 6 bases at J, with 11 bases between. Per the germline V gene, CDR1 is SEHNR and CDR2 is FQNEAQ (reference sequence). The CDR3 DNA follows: TGTGCCAGCAGCTTTAGGTGGAGTGATGGCTACACCTTC. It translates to CASSFRWSDGYTF.

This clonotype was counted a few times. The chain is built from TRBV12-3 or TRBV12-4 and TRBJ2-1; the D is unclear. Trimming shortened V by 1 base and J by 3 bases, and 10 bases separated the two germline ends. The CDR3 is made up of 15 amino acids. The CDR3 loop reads CASSLGHQSYNEQFF. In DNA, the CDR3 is TGTGCCAGCAGTTTAGGACACCAGAGCTACAATGAGCAGTTCTTC.

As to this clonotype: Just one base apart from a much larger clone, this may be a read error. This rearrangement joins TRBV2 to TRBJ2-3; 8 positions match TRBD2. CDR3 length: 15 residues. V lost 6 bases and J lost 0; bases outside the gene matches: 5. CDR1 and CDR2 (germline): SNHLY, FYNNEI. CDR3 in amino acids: CASRELAASTDTQYF. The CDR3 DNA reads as TGTGCCAGCAGGGAACTAGCGGCAAGCACAGATACGCAGTATTTT.